This TCR beta chain was identified during a study of blood T cell repertoires in COVID-19. Across the whole study: The origin of the acute and convalescent COVID-19 samples was the United States, Italy and Spain.

Those enrolled, adults aged about 18 to 89 years, came from about 24 US areas. Profiled with immunoSEQ multiplex PCR; TCRdb holds only in-frame clones, not every one. The sample shows about 180,000 clones, roughly 83% of them seen only once. The sequencing input was PBMCs or T cells enriched from blood (not recorded which). The receptor was derived from a woman aged 30 to 39 who had recovered from COVID-19.

The CDR3 bases are TGTGCCAGCAGCCAAGATGTAGAGGGCTACACCTTC. It specifies CASSQDVEGYTF. V and J are TRBV4-2 and TRBJ1-2; D remains unclear. Germline V gene lookup returns CDR1 LGHNA and CDR2 YNFKEQ. Trimming pared 0 bases from V and 8 bases from J, leaving 7 bases between. The CDR3 totals 12 residues.